The 23 T cell receptor beta chains below come from one sample, sequenced in a study of CD8+ T cells in alopecia areata. Extracted RNA was reverse transcribed into cDNA, the sequencing template. This table comes from immunoSEQ multiplex PCR, and its TCRdb copy is limited to in-frame clones, with some not included. The sample lists 100,000 to 130,000 clones, roughly 60% occurring once. Sequencing was performed on CD8+ T cells sorted from blood. The receptors stem from a human donor in good health.

The V call is TRBV11-2, the J call TRBJ2-5; no clear D gene. CDR1 SGHAT and CDR2 FQNNGV come from the germline V gene. The CDR3 covers 14 residues. V lost 6 bases, J lost 4 bases, and 15 bases lay in between. CDR3 in amino acids: CASSPTDGRETQYF. The CDR3 region has the DNA TGTGCCAGCAGTCCTACGGACGGTAGAGAGACCCAGTACTTC.

The CDR3 DNA sequence: TGTGCCAGCAGCTCCGGGACAGCTGAAGCTTTCTTT. Translated: CASSSGTAEAFF. The chain joins TRBV13 to TRBJ1-1, with 7 bases aligning to TRBD1. The junction had 2 bases not matched to a gene; V was cut back by 4 bases and J by 6 bases. CDR1 PRHDT and CDR2 FYEKMQ come from the germline V gene (reference sequence). The CDR3 is made up of 12 amino acids.

The J gene is TRBJ1-1, the V gene TRBV2; a possible D gene is TRBD1 (5 bases). V lost 8 bases and J 1 base, leaving 11 bases between the germline ends. Germline V CDR1 and CDR2: SNHLY, FYNNEI. This CDR3 is built from 13 residues. The CDR3 DNA reads TGTGCCAGCGGAGGGGCCAGGAACACTGAAGCTTTCTTT. Translated: CASGGARNTEAFF.

The chain uses TRBV2 and TRBJ2-1; D ambiguous. V dropped 6 bases and J dropped 1 base, with 4 bases sitting between them. Per the germline V gene, CDR1 is SNHLY and CDR2 is FYNNEI. There are 12 residues in the CDR3. The CDR3 spells CASRGSYNEQFF. The CDR3 nucleotides are TGTGCCAGCAGGGGTTCCTACAATGAGCAGTTCTTC.

V usage is TRBV27 and J usage is TRBJ2-1; TRBD2 is a possible D gene (6 bases). V shed 2 bases and J shed 13 bases, with 12 bases lying between them. Looked up from germline, CDR1 is MNHEY and CDR2 is SMNVEV (reference sequence). The CDR3 runs to 12 residues. The CDR3 loop is CASSLGGKGQFF. The CDR3 DNA sequence: TGTGCCAGCAGTTTAGGGGGGAAGGGACAGTTCTTC.

The chain has TRBV19 and TRBJ2-7, with 9 bases fitting TRBD2. J lost 3 bases, V lost 3 bases, and 9 bases had no gene match. The V gene's germline CDR1 is LNHDA and CDR2 SQIVND (reference sequence). The CDR3 length is 16 residues. The CDR3 DNA reads as TGTGCCAGTAGTATGGGACTAGCTACCGACTACTACGAGCAGTACTTC. This translates into CASSMGLATDYYEQYF. The full variable domain, with the rest looked up from reference TRBV19 and TRBJ2-7, is DGGITQSPKYLFRKEGQNVTLSCEQNLNHDAMYWYRQDPGQGLRLIYYSQIVNDFQKGDIAEGYSVSREKKESFPLTVTSAQKNPTAFYLCASSMGLATDYYEQYFGPGTRLTVT.

The CDR3 DNA is TGTGCCAGCAGCGTCCTGTCGACAGGGCACGATACGCAGTATTTT. Translation gives CASSVLSTGHDTQYF. The chain carries TRBV9 and TRBJ2-3; 7 bases are shared with TRBD1. The CDR3 covers 15 residues. The ends lost 2 bases at V and 6 bases at J; junction bases unmatched: 9. Germline loops: CDR1 SGDLS, CDR2 YYNGEE.

This sequence joins TRBV19 and TRBJ1-5; D gene unclear. The V gene's germline CDR1 is LNHDA and CDR2 SQIVND (reference sequence). CDR3 length: 12 residues. Trimming stripped 6 bases from V and 4 bases from J, with 7 bases between. CDR3 amino acids: CASRDPNQPQHF. As DNA, the CDR3 is TGTGCCAGTAGAGACCCAAATCAGCCCCAGCATTTT.

The chain couples TRBV6-5 to TRBJ1-5; D gene uncertain. This CDR3 has 15 amino acids. Germline CDR1 is MNHEY and CDR2 is SVGAGI. V was trimmed by 2 bases and J by 2 bases, leaving 10 bases between them. The CDR3 loop is CASSYEEVGNQPQHF. CDR3 DNA sequence: TGTGCCAGCAGTTACGAGGAAGTGGGCAATCAGCCCCAGCATTTT.

This chain uses TRBV2 with TRBJ1-1; tentative D call: TRBD1 (6 bases). This CDR3 spans 14 amino acids. V lost 5 bases to trimming and J lost 5 bases, with 15 bases between them. Germline assignment: CDR1 SNHLY and CDR2 FYNNEI. CDR3 amino acids: CASSTGWGWTEAFF. In nucleotides, the CDR3 is TGTGCCAGCAGTACAGGGTGGGGGTGGACTGAAGCTTTCTTT.

The rearrangement joins TRBV5-6 to TRBJ2-7; 7 bases line up with TRBD2. This CDR3 comprises 14 residues. V trimming: 2 bases; J trimming: 6 bases; junction bases outside the gene matches: 8. Germline V lookup: CDR1 SGHDT, CDR2 YYEEEE. As DNA, the CDR3 is TGTGCCAGCAGCTTCGGACGGGGGGTCGCCGAGCAGTACTTC. Translating gives CASSFGRGVAEQYF.

The chain combines TRBV9 with TRBJ1-2; D is unclear. In germline, CDR1 is SGDLS, CDR2 YYNGEE. The CDR3 loop spans 16 amino acids. Trimming took 0 bases from V and 8 from J, leaving 20 bases between them. CDR3 nucleotides: TGTGCCAGCAGCGTAGGAGTCCTACCGAGTACCGGCGGCTACACCTTC. As protein: CASSVGVLPSTGGYTF.

The chain is built from TRBV2 and TRBJ2-1, with D perhaps assigned TRBD1 or TRBD2 (5 bases each). Deletions cut 0 bases from V and 8 bases from J, with 8 bases between. Germline V gene lookup returns CDR1 SNHLY and CDR2 FYNNEI. The CDR3 totals 13 residues. The DNA for the CDR3 is TGTGCCAGCAGTGAAGCGTTGGGGGATGAGCAGTTCTTC. Its protein is CASSEALGDEQFF.

The chain carries TRBV4-1 and TRBJ1-2; weak D call: TRBD1 (5 bases). Trimming took off 1 base at V and 4 bases at J, with 13 bases between the two ends. This CDR3 is 15 amino acids long. Germline values: CDR1 MGHRA, CDR2 YSYEKL. Here the CDR3 reads CASSQVGGEFYGYTF. The CDR3 DNA sequence: TGCGCCAGCAGCCAAGTTGGGGGGGAATTCTATGGCTACACCTTC.

For the CDR3, the DNA is TGTGCCAGCAGTTACTCGGGCGGGGGGGTATACAATGAGCAGTTCTTC. It translates to CASSYSGGGVYNEQFF. The chain couples TRBV6-6 to TRBJ2-1; the match to TRBD2 covers 9 bases. The germline V gene has CDR1 MNHNY and CDR2 SVGAGI (reference sequence). The CDR3 loop spans 16 amino acids. J was trimmed by 4 bases and V by 0 bases; bases with no gene match: 4.

The genes are TRBV29-1 and TRBJ2-3; D might be TRBD1 (5 bases). From germline, CDR1 is SQVTM and CDR2 ANQGSEA. The CDR3 spans 14 residues. V was pared by 0 bases and J by 10 bases, with 17 bases between. The CDR3 DNA reads TGCAGCGTTGAAGATCAGGGAATGTCCTGGGCGCAGTATTTT. This translates into CSVEDQGMSWAQYF.

This rearrangement joins TRBV7-9 to TRBJ1-2, with no clear D. The CDR3 is 13 amino acids. The V end lost 3 bases, the J end lost 0 bases, and 5 bases lay between the germline ends. Germline CDR1 SEHNR, CDR2 FQNEAQ (reference sequence). The DNA for the CDR3 is TGTGCCAGCAGCTTCAGACCTAACTATGGCTACACCTTC. This sequence encodes CASSFRPNYGYTF. Drawing the rest from reference TRBV7-9 and TRBJ1-2, the complete variable domain is DTGVSQNPRHKITKRGQNVTFRCDPISEHNRLYWYRQTLGQGPEFLTYFQNEAQLEKSRLLSDRFSAERPKGSFSTLEIQRTEQGDSAMYLCASSFRPNYGYTFGSGTRLTVV.

In its sample, this clone was seen a few times. This chain links TRBV27 with TRBJ1-6, with D hard to call. Germline V lookup: CDR1 MNHEY, CDR2 SMNVEV (reference sequence). The CDR3 loop spans 15 amino acids. Trimming cost V 6 bases and J 14 bases, with 23 bases left between them. The CDR3 bases are TGTGCCAGCAGCCCCGCCGGAGGGAGACGACTATCCCTCCACTTT. Encoded protein: CASSPAGGRRLSLHF.

The chain couples TRBV30 to TRBJ1-3; tentatively, D is TRBD1 (6 bases). This CDR3 has 14 amino acids. Germline-derived CDR1 and CDR2 are GTSNPN and SVGIG (reference sequence). Trimming removed 0 bases at V and 7 bases at J, with 13 bases between. This CDR3 reads CAWSVGGVGNTIYF. The CDR3 DNA reads as TGTGCCTGGAGTGTAGGGGGGGTCGGGAACACCATATATTTT.

This clone was recorded once. The chain is built from TRBV13 and TRBJ2-3, with D maybe TRBD2 (6 bases). Germline values: CDR1 PRHDT, CDR2 FYEKMQ (reference sequence). V gave up 5 bases and J gave up 3 bases, with 12 bases separating them. The CDR3 spans 14 residues. CDR3 DNA sequence: TGTGCCAGCAGCCCCCCGGGGGAGACAGATACGCAGTATTTT. Translated: CASSPPGETDTQYF.

The J gene is TRBJ2-3, the V gene TRBV6-1, with 14 bases matching TRBD2. V was pared by 4 bases and J by 5 bases, with 5 bases of the junction left unmatched. CDR1 MNHNS and CDR2 SASEGT come from the germline V gene. The CDR3 covers 16 residues. CDR3 protein: CASSGGLAGAGDTQYF. The CDR3 DNA follows: TGTGCCAGCAGTGGGGGACTAGCGGGGGCCGGAGATACGCAGTATTTT.

Ten or more counts support this clone. The chain links TRBV28 to TRBJ2-7, with 9 bases fitting TRBD1. V dropped 7 bases and J dropped 3; count of bases not matched to a gene: 13. The germline V gene encodes CDR1 MDHEN and CDR2 SYDVKM. This CDR3 region has 16 residues. The CDR3 here is CASTRGGTGRGYEQYF. The CDR3 region has the DNA TGTGCCAGCACCCGAGGGGGGACAGGGAGGGGCTACGAGCAGTACTTC.

This sequence joins TRBV5-4 and TRBJ1-2; weak D call: TRBD1 (6 bases). The germline CDR1 and CDR2 sequences are SGHNT and YYREEE (reference sequence). V lost 4 bases and J 2 bases, leaving 15 bases between the germline ends. The CDR3 is 15 amino acids. CDR3 amino acids: CASSRNQGWNYGYTF. The CDR3 nucleotides read TGTGCCAGCAGCCGAAATCAGGGGTGGAACTATGGCTACACCTTC.